Listed below are T cell receptor beta chains from one sample, sequenced in a study of lymphopenia after photon versus proton radiotherapy. Produced via immunoSEQ multiplex PCR; TCRdb's table is partial and in-frame only. The data contain more than 80,000 clones, around four fifths of them singletons. The sequencing here drew on peripheral blood, taken from a patient treated with proton-based radiotherapy. These receptors came from a man aged 60-69 years with pancreatic cancer. Both conserved end residues are part of each CDR3. The D gene is left open where the match is weak. A clone size is listed for some rows: how often the clone was seen (once, few, many), or a class if it is expanded.

V gene,clone size,D gene,J gene,CDR3 DNA,CDR3 protein
TRBV9,-,-,TRBJ2-6,TGTGCCAGCAGCGTTCTATCGGCTGGGGCCAACGTCCTGACTTTC,CASSVLSAGANVLTF
TRBV14,-,-,TRBJ2-6,TGTGCCAGCAGCCAAAGCGGGGCCAACGTCCTGACTTTC,CASSQSGANVLTF
TRBV5-1,once,-,TRBJ1-1,TGCGCCAGCAGCTTGGAGGGCCGGAGGGGCACTGAAGCTTTCTTT,CASSLEGRRGTEAFF
TRBV21-1,-,-,TRBJ2-1,TGTGCCAGCAGCAAAAAACAGGGGCGGCAGGCGACGTATCTCTACAATGAGCAGTTCTTC,CASSKKQGRQATYLYNEQFF
TRBV18,-,-,TRBJ1-1,TGTGCCAGCTCACAACAGCAGGGAAGCAACACTGAAGCTTTCTTT,CASSQQQGSNTEAFF
TRBV9,-,TRBD2,TRBJ2-7,TGTGCCAGCAGCTCCCGGACTAGCGGAACCTACGAGCAGTACTTC,CASSSRTSGTYEQYF
TRBV29-1,-,-,TRBJ2-1,TGCAGCGTTTCCGAACGGTGGCTAGCGAGTAGTAATGAGCAGTTCTTC,CSVSERWLASSNEQFF
TRBV2,-,-,TRBJ2-1,TGTGCCAGCAGTGAAATCCCCGGCTACAATGAGCAGTTCTTC,CASSEIPGYNEQFF
TRBV19,-,-,TRBJ1-2,TGTGCCAGTAGTATCTCTACAGCGGGTGGCTACACCTTC,CASSISTAGGYTF
TRBV19,-,TRBD2,TRBJ2-5,TGTGCCAGTAGCCTGTCAGGAGCGGGGAAAAAAGAGACCCAGTACTTC,CASSLSGAGKKETQYF
TRBV5-1,medium-sized,TRBD2,TRBJ2-1,TGCGCCAGCAGCTTCAGCGGGAGTAACTACAATGAGCAGTTCTTC,CASSFSGSNYNEQFF
TRBV2,-,-,TRBJ2-4,TGTGCCAGCAGTGGGGTGGGCAGCTCCAAAAACATTCAGTACTTC,CASSGVGSSKNIQYF
TRBV6-1,-,-,TRBJ1-1,TGTGCCAGCACCTTGGTCCTTAACACTGAAGCTTTCTTT,CASTLVLNTEAFF
TRBV5-1,-,-,TRBJ2-7,TGCGCCAGCAGCTTTGGAGGGGGGTACGAGCAGTACTTC,CASSFGGGYEQYF
TRBV19,few,TRBD1,TRBJ1-2,TGTGCCAGTAGTACTGGGACAGGGGGATTTGATGGCTACACCTTC,CASSTGTGGFDGYTF
TRBV7-2,-,-,TRBJ2-5,TGTGCCAGCAGCTCGCTCGGGACCCAGTACTTC,CASSSLGTQYF
TRBV19,-,-,TRBJ2-2,TGTGCCAGTACCCCGCTGGACACCGGGGAGCTGTTTTTT,CASTPLDTGELFF
TRBV5-6,once,TRBD2,TRBJ2-1,TGTGCCAGCAGCCTCGGACTAGCGGGAGGGTGGGCCTACAATGAGCAGTTCTTC,CASSLGLAGGWAYNEQFF
TRBV7-2,-,TRBD2,TRBJ2-7,TGTGCCAGCGCGGGGGTAGCGGCCTATTCCTACGAGCAGTACTTC,CASAGVAAYSYEQYF
TRBV5-4,once,-,TRBJ2-2,TGTGCCAGCAGCCAAGAGATCCGGGGAATCGCCGGGGAGCTGTTTTTT,CASSQEIRGIAGELFF
TRBV18,few,-,TRBJ1-1,TGTGCCAGCTCACCGGGGGCTTTATGGACTCCCCACACTGAAGCTTTCTTT,CASSPGALWTPHTEAFF
TRBV28,-,-,TRBJ1-5,TGTGCCAGCAGTCTACAGGGTCATCAGCCCCAGCATTTT,CASSLQGHQPQHF
TRBV4-3,once,-,TRBJ2-7,TGCGCCAGCAGCCAAGAAGCCAATCCCCTTGGCGAGCAGTACTTC,CASSQEANPLGEQYF
TRBV4-2,-,-,TRBJ1-2,TGTGCCAGCAGCCAAGGGGAGGGCCACTATGGCTACACCTTC,CASSQGEGHYGYTF
TRBV7-9,-,-,TRBJ1-1,TGTGCCAGCAGCTTAACGGTGGGGAACACTGAAGCTTTCTTT,CASSLTVGNTEAFF
TRBV11-2,-,-,TRBJ1-1,TGTGCCAGCAGCTGGGACAATGCGAACACTGAAGCTTTCTTT,CASSWDNANTEAFF
TRBV9,once,TRBD1,TRBJ2-1,TGTGCCAGCAGCCCCCGGGACAGGGGCGCGAATGAGCAGTTCTTC,CASSPRDRGANEQFF
TRBV28,-,-,TRBJ2-7,TGTGCCAGCAGTGCCCTAGGGGCGGAACGCTCCTACGAGCAGTACTTC,CASSALGAERSYEQYF
TRBV7-6,few,-,TRBJ2-3,TGTGCCAGTATGAGCGGAACCTCTGATACGCAGTATTTT,CASMSGTSDTQYF
TRBV27,-,TRBD1,TRBJ2-1,TGTGCCAGCCAATCACGGGACAGGGGGAATGAGCAGTTCTTC,CASQSRDRGNEQFF
TRBV29-1,-,TRBD1,TRBJ2-3,TGCAGCGTTGCGGGACAGGAAATGACAGATACGCAGTATTTT,CSVAGQEMTDTQYF
TRBV11-3,-,-,TRBJ1-1,TGTGCCAGCAGCGGGGCCCCCTTGGGCACTGAAGCTTTCTTT,CASSGAPLGTEAFF
TRBV5-8,few,-,TRBJ2-5,TGTGCCAGCAGCTCACAAGAGACCCAGTACTTC,CASSSQETQYF
TRBV9,-,-,TRBJ2-7,TGTGCCAGCAGCGTAGGACCTTCCTACGAGCAGTACTTC,CASSVGPSYEQYF
TRBV28,-,TRBD2,TRBJ2-2,TGTGCCAGCAGTTTATACGCTAGCGGGACGAACACCGGGGAGCTGTTTTTT,CASSLYASGTNTGELFF
TRBV7-8,-,-,TRBJ1-2,TGTGCCAGCAGATCGCCTGATGGCTACACCTTC,CASRSPDGYTF